The 3 T cell receptor beta chains reported below all come from one sample, sequenced in a study of human T cells and chemical hapten exposure. TCRdb re-derived calls from the RACE reads in MiXCR, one entry per CDR3 protein. This sample has more than 80,000 distinct CDR3 sequences, with 9% to 15% found just once. Time point indicated: pre-sensitization, week 0. Treatment in this sample: therapeutic diphenylcyclopropenone sensitization with weekly scalp DPC. The sample was whole blood, taken in connection with sensitization to the hapten diphenylcyclopropenone (DPC). Every receptor here comes from a woman between 45 and 65 years old with alopecia areata. Some clones in this sample may be carry-over from other donors' samples.

V is TRBV20-1 and J is TRBJ1-1, with TRBD1 as a possible D gene (5 bases). This CDR3 contains 14 residues. Per the germline V gene, CDR1 is DFQATT and CDR2 is SNEGSKA (reference sequence). The V end lost 4 bases, the J end lost 1 base, and 13 bases lay between the germline ends. The DNA of the CDR3 is TGCAGTGCTAAAAGGGGAGCGGCGAACACTGAAGCTTTCTTT. Translation gives CSAKRGAANTEAFF.

This clonotype has just a few counts. J is TRBJ2-7 and V is TRBV28, with D possibly called TRBD1 or TRBD2 (5 bases each). The length of the CDR3 is 14 residues. Trimming shortened V by 5 bases and J by 3 bases, and 14 bases separated the two germline ends. CDR1 and CDR2 from the germline V gene are MDHEN and SYDVKM. In DNA, the CDR3 is TGTGCCAGCAGTGCCTACGGGACGGACTACGAGCAGTACTTC. This translates into CASSAYGTDYEQYF.

Only a few counts were recorded for this clonotype. The rearrangement uses TRBV4-2 and TRBJ1-1; a possible D gene is TRBD1 (6 bases). Deletions cut 1 base from V and 4 bases from J, with 10 bases between. The germline V gene has CDR1 LGHNA and CDR2 YNFKEQ. The CDR3 covers 14 residues. The CDR3 region is CASSQAGVTTEAFF. Written as DNA, the CDR3 is TGTGCCAGCAGCCAAGCAGGGGTTACCACTGAAGCTTTCTTT.